This section outlines one T cell receptor beta chain sequence together with its context. This clone's antigen is unknown. Base-call qualities are not available, and no considerably larger clone is one nucleotide away. RNA was extracted with the RNeasy kit and 0.5 to 1 ug was reverse transcribed using random hexamers. The immunoSEQ multiplex PCR assay, covering 54 Vbeta and 13 Jbeta segments, was used to amplify TCR beta CDR3 regions. Bias from PCR amplification was corrected by using a synthetic template baseline for primer optimization and for computational correction. Regarding the original processing steps: Only productive sequences were kept, with reads annotated to V, D and J genes according to IMGT and analyzed in immunoSEQ Analyzer. Clonality was calculated as one minus the Shannon entropy normalized by log2 of the number of productive unique sequences. Public and private clones were assessed among the 100 most prevalent clones of each patient and control. A clone was defined as Susac-specific if it was absent from the healthy and MS cohorts, from roughly 990 published viral clones and from other ImmuneACCESS disease sequences. The raw public data were reprocessed by TCRdb itself: fastp quality trimming at Q25, MiXCR clonotype calling, in-frame beta chains only. Entries are consolidated by CDR3 protein sequence, retaining the most common genes and DNA. The V and J calls were determined by TCRdb, not by the authors. This sample comprises more than 250,000 distinct CDR3 sequences, approximately 90% of them detected only once. The top ten hold approximately 0.065% of the sample.

The data originate from a study of CD8 T cells in Susac syndrome (dated by TCRdb to between 2018 and 2021). Background for the entire study: The study used repertoire sequencing to test whether antigen drove CD8+ T cell activation and differentiation in Susac syndrome.

Results and caveats for the whole study, not just this receptor: The study acknowledged that relatively few individuals were included in the TCR sequencing and HLA analysis.

Peripheral blood CD8+ and CD4+ T cells from healthy donors, Susac syndrome patients and multiple sclerosis patients were profiled by high-throughput TCR beta sequencing. Treatment-naive patients with stable or active relapsing-remitting disease fulfilling revised McDonald criteria were used as multiple sclerosis controls. Bulk CD8+ and CD4+ T cells were purified magnetically by negative isolation, whereas CD8+ TEMRA cells were enriched by FACS. Blood was drawn into EDTA tubes, processed within 24 hours, and PBMCs were isolated by density gradient centrifugation. PBMCs intended for TCR sequencing were frozen in liquid nitrogen and were later thawed in a 37 degrees C water bath. The sorted or isolated CD4+, CD8+ and CD8+ TEMRA cells had a purity of 90% or higher. Clipping removes 6 bases from V and 2 bases from J, with 17 as the unmatched junction base count. Based on the germline V gene, the CDR1 and CDR2 sequences are KGHSH and LQKENI. The CDR3 runs 20 residues from the cysteine to the phenylalanine. This entry keeps only the CDR3 DNA: 60 bases, framed from base 1.

What was sequenced was CD4+ T cells from PBMCs. This chain joins TRBV18 to TRBJ1-5, and 12 junctional nucleotides match TRBD1. The TCR sequence derives from a human donor with multiple sclerosis. The DNA sequence is TGTGCCAGCTCTCGAGGGGCCCTCGGGACAGGGGGCCGAGGCAATCAGCCCCAGCATTTT. It encodes CASSRGALGTGGRGNQPQHF.